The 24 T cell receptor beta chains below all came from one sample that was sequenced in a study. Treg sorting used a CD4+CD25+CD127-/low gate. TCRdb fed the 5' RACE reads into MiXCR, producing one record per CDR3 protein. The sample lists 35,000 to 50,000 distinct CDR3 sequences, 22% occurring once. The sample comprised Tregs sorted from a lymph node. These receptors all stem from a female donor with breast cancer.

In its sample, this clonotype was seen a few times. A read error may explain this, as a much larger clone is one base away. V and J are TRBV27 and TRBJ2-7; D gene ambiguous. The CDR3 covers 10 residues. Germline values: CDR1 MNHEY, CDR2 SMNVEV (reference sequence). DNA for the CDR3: TGTGCCAGCGGGATTTACGAGCAGTGCTTC. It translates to CASGIYEQCF.

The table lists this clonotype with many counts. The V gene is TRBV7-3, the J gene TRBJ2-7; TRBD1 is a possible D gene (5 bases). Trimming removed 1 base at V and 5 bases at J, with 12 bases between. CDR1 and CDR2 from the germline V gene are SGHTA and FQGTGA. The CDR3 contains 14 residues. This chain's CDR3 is CASSLIGLGDEQYF. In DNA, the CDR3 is TGTGCCAGCAGCTTAATTGGCCTAGGGGACGAGCAGTACTTC.

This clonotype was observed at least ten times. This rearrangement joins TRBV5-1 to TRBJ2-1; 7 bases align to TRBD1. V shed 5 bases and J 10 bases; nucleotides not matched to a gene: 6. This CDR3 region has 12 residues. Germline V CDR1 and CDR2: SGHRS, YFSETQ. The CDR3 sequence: CASRPTGLEQFF. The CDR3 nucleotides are TGCGCCAGCAGACCGACAGGGCTAGAGCAGTTCTTC.

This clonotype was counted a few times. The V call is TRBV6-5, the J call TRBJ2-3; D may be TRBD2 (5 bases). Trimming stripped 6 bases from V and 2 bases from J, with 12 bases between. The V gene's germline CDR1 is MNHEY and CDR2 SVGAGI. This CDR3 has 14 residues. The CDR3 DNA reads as TGTGCCAGCAGACACCGGCGGGTCACAGATACGCAGTATTTT. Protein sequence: CASRHRRVTDTQYF.

The CDR3 bases are TGCGCCAGCAGGGGACGGCAACTAAATGAGCAGTTCTTC. As protein: CASRGRQLNEQFF. The chain employs TRBV5-1 and TRBJ2-1; D may match TRBD1 or TRBD2 (5 bases each). Germline-derived CDR1 and CDR2 are SGHRS and YFSETQ. The germline V and J ends were trimmed by 5 bases and 7 bases, with 13 bases remaining between them. The CDR3 runs to 13 residues.

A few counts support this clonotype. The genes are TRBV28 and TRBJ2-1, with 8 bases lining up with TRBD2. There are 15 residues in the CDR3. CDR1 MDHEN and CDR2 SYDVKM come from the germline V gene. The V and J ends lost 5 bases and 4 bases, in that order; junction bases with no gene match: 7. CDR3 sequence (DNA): TGTGCCAGCAGTCAACTAGCGGAAATTTACAATGAGCAGTTCTTC. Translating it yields CASSQLAEIYNEQFF.

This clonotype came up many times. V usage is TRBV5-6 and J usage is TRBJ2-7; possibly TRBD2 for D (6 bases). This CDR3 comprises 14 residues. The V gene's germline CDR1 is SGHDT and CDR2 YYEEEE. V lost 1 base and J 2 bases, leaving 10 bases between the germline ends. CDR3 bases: TGTGCCAGCAGCTTGATTAGCGGCACCTACGAGCAGTACTTC. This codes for CASSLISGTYEQYF.

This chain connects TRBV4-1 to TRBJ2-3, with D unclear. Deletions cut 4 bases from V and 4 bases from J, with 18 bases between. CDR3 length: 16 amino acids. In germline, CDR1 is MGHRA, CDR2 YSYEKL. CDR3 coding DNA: TGCGCCAGCAGCCCACCACAAGAAGGGTGGGCAGATACGCAGTATTTT. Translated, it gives CASSPPQEGWADTQYF.

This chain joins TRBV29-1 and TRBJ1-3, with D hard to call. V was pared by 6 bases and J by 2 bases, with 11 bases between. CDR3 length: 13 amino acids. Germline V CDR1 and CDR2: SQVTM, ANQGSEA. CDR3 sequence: CSVVLRPGNTIYF. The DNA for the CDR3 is TGCAGCGTGGTCCTGCGCCCTGGAAACACCATATATTTT.

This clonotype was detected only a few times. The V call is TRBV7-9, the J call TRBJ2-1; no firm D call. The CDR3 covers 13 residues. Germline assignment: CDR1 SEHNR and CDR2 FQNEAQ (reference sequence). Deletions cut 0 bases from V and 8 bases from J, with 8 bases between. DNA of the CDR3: TGTGCCAGCAGCTTAGCGGGATTCGATGAGCAGTTCTTC. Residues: CASSLAGFDEQFF.

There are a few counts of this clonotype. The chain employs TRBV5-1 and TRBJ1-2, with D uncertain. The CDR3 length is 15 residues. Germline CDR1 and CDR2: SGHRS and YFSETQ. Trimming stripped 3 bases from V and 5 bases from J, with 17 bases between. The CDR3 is CASSSLLYDPYGYTF. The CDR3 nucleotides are TGCGCCAGCAGCTCCCTTCTGTACGACCCATATGGCTACACCTTC.

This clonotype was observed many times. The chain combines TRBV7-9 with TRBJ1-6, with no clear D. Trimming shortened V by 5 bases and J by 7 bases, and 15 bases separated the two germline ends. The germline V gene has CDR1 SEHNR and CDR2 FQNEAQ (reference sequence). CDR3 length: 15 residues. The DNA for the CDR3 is TGTGCCAGCAGCCACCCCCCCGGGCCAAATTCACCCCTCCACTTT. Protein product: CASSHPPGPNSPLHF.

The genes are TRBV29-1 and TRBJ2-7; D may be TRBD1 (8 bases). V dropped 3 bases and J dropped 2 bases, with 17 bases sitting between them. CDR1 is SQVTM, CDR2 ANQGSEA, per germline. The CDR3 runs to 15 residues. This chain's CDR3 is CSVEKGTGGAYEQYF. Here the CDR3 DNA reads TGCAGCGTTGAGAAAGGAACAGGGGGGGCCTACGAGCAGTACTTC.

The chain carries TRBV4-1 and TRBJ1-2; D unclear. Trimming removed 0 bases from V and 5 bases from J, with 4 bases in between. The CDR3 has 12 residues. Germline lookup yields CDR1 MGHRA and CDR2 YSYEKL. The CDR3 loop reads CASSQEGYGYTF. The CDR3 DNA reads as TGCGCCAGCAGCCAAGAGGGTTATGGCTACACCTTC.

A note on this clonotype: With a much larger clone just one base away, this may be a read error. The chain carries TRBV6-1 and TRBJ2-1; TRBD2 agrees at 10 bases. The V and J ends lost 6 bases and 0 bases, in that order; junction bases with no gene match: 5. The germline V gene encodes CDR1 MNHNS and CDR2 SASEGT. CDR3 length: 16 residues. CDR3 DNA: TGTGCCAGCAGGGCAGCGGGGGGGATCTCCTACAATGAGCAGTTCTTC. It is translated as CASRAAGGISYNEQFF.

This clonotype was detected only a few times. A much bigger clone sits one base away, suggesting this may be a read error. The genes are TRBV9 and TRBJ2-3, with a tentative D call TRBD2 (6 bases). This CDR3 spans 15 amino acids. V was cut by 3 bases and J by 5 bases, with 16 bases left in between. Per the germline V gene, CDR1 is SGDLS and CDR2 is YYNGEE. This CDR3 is CASSGLEGGGDTQYF. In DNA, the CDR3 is TGTGCCAGCAGCGGATTAGAGGGAGGAGGAGATACGCAGTATTTT. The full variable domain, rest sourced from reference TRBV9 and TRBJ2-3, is DSGVTQTPKHLITATGQRVTLRCSPRSGDLSVYWYQQSLDQGLQFLIQYYNGEERAKGNILERFSAQQFPDLHSELNLSSLELGDSALYFCASSGLEGGGDTQYFGPGTRLTVL.

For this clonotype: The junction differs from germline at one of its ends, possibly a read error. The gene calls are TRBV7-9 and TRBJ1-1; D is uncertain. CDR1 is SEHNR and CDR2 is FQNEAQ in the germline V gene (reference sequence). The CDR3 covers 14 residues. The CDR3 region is CTSSYRLDKPEAFF. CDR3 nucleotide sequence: TGTACCAGCAGCTATAGGCTAGACAAGCCTGAAGCTTTCTTT.

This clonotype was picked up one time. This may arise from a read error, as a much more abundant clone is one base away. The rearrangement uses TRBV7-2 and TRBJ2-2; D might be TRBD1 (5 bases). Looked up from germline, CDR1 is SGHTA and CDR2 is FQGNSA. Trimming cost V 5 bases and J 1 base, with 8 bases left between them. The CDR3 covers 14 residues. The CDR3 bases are TGTACCAGCAGCCAAGACAGGAACACCGGGGAGCTGTTTTTT. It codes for CTSSQDRNTGELFF.

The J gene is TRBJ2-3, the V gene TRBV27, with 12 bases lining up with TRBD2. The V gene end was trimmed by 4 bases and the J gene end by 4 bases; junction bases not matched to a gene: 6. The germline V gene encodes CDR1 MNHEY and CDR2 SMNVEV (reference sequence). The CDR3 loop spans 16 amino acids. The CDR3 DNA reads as TGTGCCAGCAGTTCGACTAGCGGGAGTAGGTCAGATACGCAGTATTTT. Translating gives CASSSTSGSRSDTQYF.

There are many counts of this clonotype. CDR3: CASSLGLAGKSYEQYF. The CDR3, as DNA: TGCGCCAGCAGCTTGGGACTAGCGGGAAAGTCCTACGAGCAGTACTTC. V gene TRBV5-1 combines with J gene TRBJ2-7, with TRBD2 matching over 11 bases. The V gene's germline CDR1 is SGHRS and CDR2 YFSETQ. V lost 0 bases to trimming and J lost 1 base; unmatched junction nucleotides: 3. The CDR3 contains 16 residues.

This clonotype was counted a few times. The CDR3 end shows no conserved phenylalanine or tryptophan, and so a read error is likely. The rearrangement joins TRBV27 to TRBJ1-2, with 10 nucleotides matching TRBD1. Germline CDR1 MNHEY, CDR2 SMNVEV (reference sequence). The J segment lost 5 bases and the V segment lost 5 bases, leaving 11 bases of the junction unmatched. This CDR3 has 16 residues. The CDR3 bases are TGTGCCAGCAGTGCCCTTCGGACAGGGGGTGGTTATGGCTACACCCTC. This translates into CASSALRTGGGYGYTL.

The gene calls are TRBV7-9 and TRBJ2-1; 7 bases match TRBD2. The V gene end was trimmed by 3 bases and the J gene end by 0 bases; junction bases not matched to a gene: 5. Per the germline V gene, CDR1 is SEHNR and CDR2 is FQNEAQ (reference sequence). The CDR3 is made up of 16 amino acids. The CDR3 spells CASSFPSGSSYNEQFF. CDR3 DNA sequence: TGTGCCAGCAGCTTTCCTAGCGGTAGCTCCTACAATGAGCAGTTCTTC.

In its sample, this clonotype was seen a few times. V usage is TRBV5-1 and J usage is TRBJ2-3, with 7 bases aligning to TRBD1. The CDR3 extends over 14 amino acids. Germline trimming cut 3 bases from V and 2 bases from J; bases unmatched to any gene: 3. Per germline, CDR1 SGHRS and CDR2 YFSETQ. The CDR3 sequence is CASSSDRYTDTQYF. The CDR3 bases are TGCGCCAGCAGCTCGGACAGGTACACAGATACGCAGTATTTT.

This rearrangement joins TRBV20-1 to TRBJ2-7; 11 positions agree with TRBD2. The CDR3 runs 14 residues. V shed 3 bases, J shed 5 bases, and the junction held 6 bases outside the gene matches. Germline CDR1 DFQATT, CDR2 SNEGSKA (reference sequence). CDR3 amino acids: CSARELAGDHEQYF. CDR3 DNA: TGCAGTGCTAGGGAACTAGCGGGAGACCACGAGCAGTACTTC.